These 9 T cell receptor beta chains came from one sample sequenced in a study of response to subunit inactivated influenza vaccine. TCRdb fed the RT-PCR reads into MiXCR, producing one record per CDR3 protein. The table records about 650,000 distinct CDR3 sequences, 15% to 18% of them present only once. This specimen consisted of PBMCs from blood, obtained about 11 days after vaccination. The receptor source for this set is a man aged 45 to 65 who received an inactivated influenza vaccine.

The gene calls are TRBV12-5 and TRBJ2-1; 7 bases agree with TRBD1. Germline values: CDR1 LGHNT, CDR2 FRNRAP. V was clipped by 1 base and J by 7 bases; unmatched bases: 4. CDR3 length: 14 amino acids. The CDR3 spells CASGLETGLNEQFF. CDR3 nucleotides: TGTGCTAGTGGTTTGGAGACAGGGCTTAATGAGCAGTTCTTC.

As concerns this clonotype: At one boundary the junction diverges from the germline segment, which might be a read error. The CDR3: CASSATSGTYNEQSF. CDR3 DNA: TGTGCCAGCAGCGCCACTAGCGGCACCTACAATGAGCAGTCCTTC. The chain combines TRBV9 with TRBJ2-1; 8 bases map to TRBD2. This CDR3 is built from 15 residues. Germline values: CDR1 SGDLS, CDR2 YYNGEE. The variable domain in full, completed from reference TRBV9 and TRBJ2-1, reads DSGVTQTPKHLITATGQRVTLRCSPRSGDLSVYWYQQSLDQGLQFLIQYYNGEERAKGNILERFSAQQFPDLHSELNLSSLELGDSALYFCASSATSGTYNEQSFGPGTRLTVL.

This clonotype was seen a few times. The chain uses TRBV20-1 and TRBJ2-2; D possibly corresponds to TRBD1 (5 bases). V shed 0 bases and J shed 1 base, with 9 bases lying between them. Germline lookup yields CDR1 DFQATT and CDR2 SNEGSKA (reference sequence). This CDR3 contains 15 residues. The CDR3 DNA is TGCAGTGCTAGAGACAGGGTAAAGAACACCGGGGAGCTGTTTTTT. It yields the protein CSARDRVKNTGELFF.

The chain has TRBV10-3 and TRBJ2-1, with 8 bases fitting TRBD2. Losses at the gene ends were 10 bases for V and 0 bases for J; bases not matched to a gene: 14. CDR1 is ENHRY, CDR2 SYGVKD, per germline. CDR3 length equals 17 residues. The chain's CDR3 is CASSERLASYSYNEQFF. The CDR3 nucleotides read TGTGCCAGCAGCGAGCGACTAGCGAGTTACTCCTACAATGAGCAGTTCTTC.

The chain joins TRBV12-3 or TRBV12-4 to TRBJ2-1; 9 nucleotides agree with TRBD1. The CDR3 totals 15 residues. J lost 6 bases, V lost 6 bases, and 9 bases had no gene match. The CDR3 loop is CASRKLLDRGNEQFF. In nucleotides, the CDR3 is TGTGCCAGCAGAAAGTTGCTGGACAGGGGCAATGAGCAGTTCTTC.

This clonotype was counted at least ten times. The chain joins TRBV7-2 to TRBJ2-3; 7 bases fit TRBD2. This CDR3 region has 14 residues. CDR1 SGHTA and CDR2 FQGNSA come from the germline V gene. V lost 1 base, J lost 3 bases, and 1 base stayed unmatched. CDR3 residues: CASSLGGRTDTQYF. Here the CDR3 DNA reads TGTGCCAGCAGCTTAGGCGGGAGAACAGATACGCAGTATTTT.

This clonotype was detected ten times or more. The chain links TRBV5-1 to TRBJ2-3; D is possibly TRBD1 or TRBD2 (6 bases each). This CDR3 region has 18 residues. Trimming removed 0 bases at V and 4 bases at J, with 21 bases between. Per the germline V gene, CDR1 is SGHRS and CDR2 is YFSETQ. The CDR3 nucleotides read TGCGCCAGCAGCTTGGCCAGGGGACTCATAAGCTCGTCAGATACGCAGTATTTT. It translates to CASSLARGLISSSDTQYF.

This clonotype was observed a few times. The gene calls are TRBV20-1 and TRBJ1-5, with D perhaps TRBD1 (6 bases). The CDR3 has 13 residues. The V end lost 4 bases, the J end lost 7 bases, and 14 bases lay between the germline ends. Germline CDR1 is DFQATT and CDR2 is SNEGSKA (reference sequence). As DNA, the CDR3 is TGCAGTGCTAAAACAGGGAGTGACCAGCCCCAGCATTTT. The encoded protein is CSAKTGSDQPQHF.

V is TRBV10-3 and J is TRBJ1-2; 8 bases agree with TRBD1. The ends lost 3 bases at V and 6 bases at J; junction bases unmatched: 9. Germline V gives CDR1 ENHRY, CDR2 SYGVKD. This CDR3 is built from 15 residues. CDR3 loop: CAISDKAGGSHGYTF. The DNA of the CDR3 is TGTGCCATCAGTGACAAGGCAGGGGGCTCCCATGGCTACACCTTC.